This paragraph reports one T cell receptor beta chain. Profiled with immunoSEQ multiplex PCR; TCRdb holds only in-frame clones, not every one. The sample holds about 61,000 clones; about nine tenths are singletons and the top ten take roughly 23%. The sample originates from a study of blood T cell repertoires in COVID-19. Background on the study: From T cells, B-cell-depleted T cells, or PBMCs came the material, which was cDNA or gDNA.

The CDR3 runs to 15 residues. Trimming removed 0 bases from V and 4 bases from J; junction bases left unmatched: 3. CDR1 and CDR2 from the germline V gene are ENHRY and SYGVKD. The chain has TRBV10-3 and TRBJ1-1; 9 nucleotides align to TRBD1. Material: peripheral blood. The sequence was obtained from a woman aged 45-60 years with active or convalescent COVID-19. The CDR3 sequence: CAISESTGGSTEAFF. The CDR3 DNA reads TGTGCCATCAGTGAGTCGACAGGGGGGAGCACTGAAGCTTTCTTT.